This is a list of T cell receptor beta chains from one sample in a study of T cell responses to AZD1222 COVID-19 vaccine. The method was immunoSEQ multiplex PCR; TCRdb's version includes in-frame clones alone and lacks a portion of them. The sample includes about 130,000 clones, approximately 90% of them seen just once. The source material was peripheral blood, sampled on day 0 of AZD1222 vaccination. The receptor set was obtained from an adult in good health. The CDR3 runs from the conserved cysteine through the conserved F or W. A D gene is named only where the DNA matches it firmly.

>-|TRBJ2-5|TRBV6-2/TRBV6-3
TGTGCCAGCAGTTACCGGGCAGGGAGGCAAGAGACCCAGTACTTC
CASSYRAGRQETQYF
>-|TRBJ1-5|TRBV6-2/TRBV6-3
TGTGCCAGCAGTTACTCGAGGGGCAGAGCTCGAGATCAGCCCCAGCATTTT
CASSYSRGRARDQPQHF
>-|TRBJ2-1|TRBV6-5
TGTGCCAGTCAATTAGCGCGGCGATACAATGAGCAGTTCTTC
CASQLARRYNEQFF
>-|TRBJ1-2|TRBV6-6
TGTGCCAGCAGTGCCGGGACTCTAAGGGATGGCTACACCTTC
CASSAGTLRDGYTF
>-|TRBJ1-2|TRBV2
TGTGCCAGCAGCGCTGACGGAAACTATGGCTACACCTTC
CASSADGNYGYTF
>-|TRBJ2-5|TRBV11-3
TGTGCCAGCAGCTTAGACGGGGAGGAGACCCAGTACTTC
CASSLDGEETQYF
>-|TRBJ1-1|TRBV21-1
TGTGCCAGCAGCTCCCGACACCTGAACACTGAAGCTTTCTTT
CASSSRHLNTEAFF
>TRBD1|TRBJ1-2|TRBV29-1
TGCAGCGTGGAGGCATCAGGGGGCGGTGGCTACACCTTC
CSVEASGGGGYTF
>-|TRBJ1-6|TRBV27
TGTGCCAGCAGCGGGACGGCTTCACCCCTCCACTTT
CASSGTASPLHF
>-|TRBJ2-3|TRBV19
TGTGCCACCGGCGACATCGGCCCAGATACGCAGTATTTT
CATGDIGPDTQYF
>TRBD1|TRBJ1-2|TRBV7-2
TGTGCCAGCAGCTACCTACAGGGGCTTACCTATGGCTACACCTTC
CASSYLQGLTYGYTF
>-|TRBJ2-7|TRBV7-2
TGTGCCAGCAGCCCCCGCCGAGTGGGCGGCTACGAGCAGTACTTC
CASSPRRVGGYEQYF
>-|TRBJ2-3|TRBV6-5
TGTGCCAGCAGTTATGGGGGCGCATACCAAGATACGCAGTATTTT
CASSYGGAYQDTQYF
>-|TRBJ1-2|TRBV4-2
TGTGCCAGCAGCCAAGAAGGTGGAACAGGGCGTTATGGCTACACCTTC
CASSQEGGTGRYGYTF
>TRBD1|TRBJ1-1|TRBV5-6
TGTGCCAGCAGCTTGGCCCGACAGGGAAGGACTGAAGCTTTCTTT
CASSLARQGRTEAFF
>-|TRBJ1-1|TRBV5-1
TGCGCCAGCAGCGGAGGGGTGAGCACTGAAGCTTTCTTT
CASSGGVSTEAFF